This T cell receptor (beta chain) was identified during a study of CD8 T cells in Susac syndrome. Looking at the study overall: Patients with Susac syndrome were therapy-naive, on corticosteroids, or on intravenous immunoglobulin alone at blood draw.

RNA, at roughly 0.45 to 1 ug, was reverse transcribed with random hexamers. TCR beta CDR3 was amplified by immunoSEQ covering 54 Vbeta and 13 Jbeta. TCRdb itself ran the immunoSEQ multiplex PCR reads through MiXCR, one entry per CDR3 protein. The data show tens of thousands of distinct CDR3 sequences, with approximately 93% seen just once and more than 0.13% held by the top ten. V was shortened by 6 bases and J by 7 bases, with 21 bases between the two germline ends. The CDR3 extends over 15 amino acids. Germline-derived CDR1 and CDR2 are MNHEY and SVGAGI. V and J are TRBV6-5 and TRBJ1-2; TRBD1 is a possible D gene (6 bases). The sequenced material came from CD4+ T cells from PBMCs. This TCR was recovered from a human donor with Susac syndrome. As DNA, the CDR3 is TGTGCCAGCAGCCGACAGATCCGGGGGCAGTCTGGCTACACCTTC. This sequence encodes CASSRQIRGQSGYTF.